This T cell receptor (beta chain) appears in the sequencing data of a study of TET2 disruption in CD19-targeted CAR T cells (dated by TCRdb to the late 2010s). For the study in its entirety: The number of samples was determined by the original clinical trial design and by which samples were available, and no additional inclusion criteria were applied.

General study outcomes and caveats: The conclusions about the patient's CAR T cells were based on extensive analysis of only one subject.

Points on this clone: Its antigen specificity is not known. The read is 3 residues too short to cover the CDR3 end, so that end is filled in from the germline J gene.

V is clipped by 4 bases and J by 6 bases, and the sequence between their germline boundaries is 13 bases long. The germline V gene (reference sequence) sets CDR1 to LNHDA and CDR2 to SQIVND. The CDR3 runs 14 amino acids, cysteine and phenylalanine included. The DNA covers only part of the CDR3, 33 bases in frame from base 1. This specimen's treatment or condition label, interpreted: autologous CTL019 cells: CD19 CAR with 4-1BB and CD3 zeta domains. TCR zeta and 4-1BB costimulatory signaling domains were incorporated into the CD19 CAR. T cells for CTL019 manufacturing were collected from peripheral blood by means of leukapheresis. The DNeasy Blood and Tissue Kit was used to extract genomic DNA from pre-infusion T cells, peripheral blood, or sorted post-infusion T cells. The immunoSEQ assay was used to perform TCR beta chain deep sequencing. The published analysis was carried out like this. Only productive TCR beta rearrangements were used to compute clonotype frequencies. Sourced from immuneACCESS, this table was stored by TCRdb with only in-frame sequences that have V and J called. A share of the clones is absent; for the studies checked, an unresolved V gene accounts for under half, and the remainder has no known explanation. The V and J calls and clone size were taken over from that table, and D and trimming were inferred from the DNA. The sample has under 30,000 clones on record. The top ten clonotypes cover around 1.9% of the sample.

The clonotype was recovered from a man aged 70-80 years with chronic lymphocytic leukemia. This chain joins TRBV19 to TRBJ1-5; the D gene identity is not certain. The specimen was CD8- CAR+ T cells sorted from cultured blood T cells, collected for CD19 CAR T cell therapy. The sample's cell subset or site label, decoded: CD8-negative CAR-positive T cells from the infusion product. Partial CDR3 DNA: TGTGCCAGTAGTAGCGCCCAAGGCGGTCAGCCC. It specifies CASSSAQGGQP. The full-length CDR3 reads as CASSSAQGGQPQHF.